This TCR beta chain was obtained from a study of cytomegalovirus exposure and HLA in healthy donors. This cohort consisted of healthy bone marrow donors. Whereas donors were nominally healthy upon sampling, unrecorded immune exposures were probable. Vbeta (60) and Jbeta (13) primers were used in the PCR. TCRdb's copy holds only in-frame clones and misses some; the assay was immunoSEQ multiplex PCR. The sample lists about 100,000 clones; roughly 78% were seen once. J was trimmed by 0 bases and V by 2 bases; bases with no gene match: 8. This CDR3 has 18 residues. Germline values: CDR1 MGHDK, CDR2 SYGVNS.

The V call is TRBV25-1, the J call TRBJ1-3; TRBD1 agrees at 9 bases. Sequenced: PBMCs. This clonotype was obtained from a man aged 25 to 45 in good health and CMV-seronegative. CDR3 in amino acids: CASSERGTGLSSGNTIYF. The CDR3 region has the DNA TGTGCCAGCAGTGAAAGGGGGACAGGGCTTTCCTCTGGAAACACCATATATTTT.